This TCR beta chain was sequenced for a study of spatial heterogeneity in lung cancer (dated by TCRdb to between 2018 and 2021). Background on the whole study: Beta-chain transcripts were consistently detected in greater numbers than alpha-chain transcripts, which likely reflected higher beta-chain transcript abundance. Nonsynonymous mutation counts, determined by whole-exome sequencing of tumor tissue, were related to TCR repertoire features. Both alpha and beta chains were TCR-sequenced in samples taken at surgery, namely 220 tumor regions, under 80 matched nontumor lung samples and about 58 PBMC samples. In the raw uncorrected reads, each unique combination of TCR and UMI appeared more than ten times on average. In non-small cell lung cancer, the study quantitatively compared TCR alpha and beta repertoires across several tumor regions, matched nontumor lung, and blood.

From the cysteine up to the phenylalanine, the CDR3 has a length of 15 residues. Only the CDR3 DNA is retained, 45 bases long and in frame from the first base. At the junction V is shortened by 3 bases and J by 6 bases, with 14 bases in between. The time point label here, explained by the study, means: sample taken at primary tumor resection. Whole RNA extracted from tumor and nontumor lung tissue, or from cryopreserved PBMC samples, was used for TCR sequencing without cell sorting. Samples were obtained from 72 patients with early-stage, untreated non-small cell lung cancer from the lung TRACERx cohort. Only patients with enough RNA available from two or more tumor regions were chosen for TCR sequencing. Receptor amplification or capture employed 5' RACE. Sequencing relied on a NextSeq 500. The TCR library protocol attached a unique molecular identifier to each TCR cDNA molecule to allow correction of PCR and sequencing errors. The authors' pipeline ran thus. TCR identification, UMI-based error correction and CDR3 extraction were all carried out with Decombinator tools. Expanded TCRs were defined as those above a frequency of 2 per 1,000, corresponding to the top 1% of the tumor frequency distribution. Each repertoire was subsampled 100 times to 5,000 TCRs, after which Renyi diversity was computed with the R vegan package. CDR3 similarity networks were built from amino acid triplet string-kernel similarity, connecting CDR3s with pairwise similarity above 0.82. The public sequencing data were trimmed at Q25 with fastp and processed into clonotypes with MiXCR by TCRdb, which kept only in-frame beta chains. Here each entry gathers all rows of one CDR3 protein and keeps the most common genes and DNA. The V and J calls, along with clone size, are taken from TCRdb and not from the paper's own processing. The sample has roughly 100,000 distinct CDR3 sequences on record, roughly 9.5% of them singletons. 6.9% of the sample is in the top ten clones.

Broad study findings and their caveats: Additional single-cell paired TCR alpha and beta sequencing was considered necessary to confirm, at a functional level, the hypothesis that regional TCRs recognize regional mutations. Ubiquitous expanded tumor TCRs were detected in blood more often at tumor resection than at routine follow-up.

This clonotype appeared many times. No antigen is known for it. No qualities accompany the bases; no much larger clone lies one base away. Here the sequenced sample was PBMCs, taken at surgery. This sequence originates from a male donor with early-stage non-small cell lung cancer. Recombination joined TRBV23-1 with TRBJ2-2; tentative D gene TRBD1, with 7 bases matching. TRBV23-1 is recorded as an ORF, its role being uncertain. The CDR3 protein sequence reads: CASSHLSRGAGELFF. The DNA is TGCGCCAGCAGTCATCTCTCCAGGGGGGCCGGGGAGCTGTTTTTT.